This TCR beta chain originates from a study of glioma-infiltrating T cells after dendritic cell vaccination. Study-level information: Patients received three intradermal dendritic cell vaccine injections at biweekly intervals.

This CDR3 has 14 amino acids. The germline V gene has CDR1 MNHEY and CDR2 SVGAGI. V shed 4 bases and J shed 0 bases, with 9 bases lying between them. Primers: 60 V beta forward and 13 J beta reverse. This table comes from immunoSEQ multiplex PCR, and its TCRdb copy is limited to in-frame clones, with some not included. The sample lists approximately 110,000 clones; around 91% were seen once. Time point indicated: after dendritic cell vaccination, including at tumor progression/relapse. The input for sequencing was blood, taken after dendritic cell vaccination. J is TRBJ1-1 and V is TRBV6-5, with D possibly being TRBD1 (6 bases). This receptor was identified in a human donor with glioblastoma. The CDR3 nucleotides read TGTGCCAGCAGTTCTCAGGGGCTGAACACTGAAGCTTTCTTT. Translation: CASSSQGLNTEAFF.